This TCR beta chain derives from a study of T cell responses to AZD1222 COVID-19 vaccine. The data were produced by immunoSEQ multiplex PCR, yet TCRdb's version contains in-frame clones alone and is incomplete. The data show under 150,000 clones, roughly 90% seen once. This CDR3 spans 15 amino acids. Trimming cost V 2 bases and J 2 bases; bases outside gene matches: 5. Germline values: CDR1 SGHVS, CDR2 FQNEAQ. The material sequenced was peripheral blood, taken on day 0 of AZD1222 vaccination. This TCR was sampled from an adult in good health. This sequence joins TRBV7-8 and TRBJ2-7; TRBD1 matches 8 bases. The CDR3 here is CASSLSGGETYEQYF. CDR3 DNA: TGTGCCAGCAGCTTATCAGGGGGCGAGACCTACGAGCAGTACTTC.